This T cell receptor beta chain comes out of a study of vaccination and CD4 T cells after COVID-19. Regarding treatment: approximately 11-day PBMC culture with coronavirus spike peptide pools or control peptides (ViraFEST assay). Each well held under 2.5 million PBMCs in IL-2 (about 10 IU/ml) medium with about 10 ug/ml peptide pools. The CDR3 totals 14 residues. In germline, CDR1 is DFQATT, CDR2 SNEGSKA (reference sequence). The Oncomine TCR Beta short-read assay generated sequence data from the DNA of cultured CD4+ T cells. Someone extracted genomic DNA from cultured CD4+ T cells. MiXCR, applied by TCRdb to the PCR reads, yields one record per CDR3 protein. The table shows about 14,000 distinct CDR3 sequences, with 33% occurring only once. This clonotype was detected only a few times. As yet, its antigen is unknown.

This chain joins TRBV20-1 and TRBJ1-2; D perhaps matches TRBD1 (6 bases). The sequence was collected from a human donor who had recovered from COVID-19. The material was CD4+ T cells from blood, cultured in vitro, obtained after SARS-CoV-2 vaccination. As DNA, the CDR3 is TGCACCATCCGAGCGGGGGCACGAAGGGGTGGCTACACCTTC. This codes for CTIRAGARRGGYTF.